This T cell receptor beta chain was recovered during a study of PD-L1 blockade in urothelial cancer. The CDR3 is 17 residues long. Germline V gives CDR1 SEHNR, CDR2 FQNEAQ (reference sequence). V trimming: 5 bases; J trimming: 1 base; junction bases outside the gene matches: 9. Overall study results and limits: For durable-benefit patients, tumor-associated blood clones expanded more at 3 weeks.

In regard to this clone: Antigen: not known.

Sequenced by immunoSEQ multiplex PCR; TCRdb stores in-frame clones only, minus some. The sample holds about 100,000 clones; approximately 90% are singletons and the top ten take 0.75% to 0.95%. The receptor's source is a woman over 75 with urothelial cancer. The V and J genes are TRBV7-9 and TRBJ2-5; 11 bases agree with TRBD1. The sample here was PBMCs, taken around atezolizumab (anti-PD-L1) treatment. CDR3 DNA: TGTGCCAGCAGCCAGTCTGGGACAGGGGGTTTCCAAGAGACCCAGTACTTC. It translates to CASSQSGTGGFQETQYF.